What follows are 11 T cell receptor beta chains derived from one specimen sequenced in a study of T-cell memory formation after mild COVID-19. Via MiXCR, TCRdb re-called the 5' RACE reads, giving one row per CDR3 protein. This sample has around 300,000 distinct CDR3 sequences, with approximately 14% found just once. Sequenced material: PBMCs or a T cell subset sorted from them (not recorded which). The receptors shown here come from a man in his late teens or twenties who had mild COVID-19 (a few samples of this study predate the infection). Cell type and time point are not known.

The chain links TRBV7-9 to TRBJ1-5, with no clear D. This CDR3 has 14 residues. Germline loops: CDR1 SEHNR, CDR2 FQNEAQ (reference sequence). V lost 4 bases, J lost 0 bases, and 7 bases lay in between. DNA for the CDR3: TGTGCCAGCAGCTCTAGTATTAGCAATCAGCCCCAGCATTTT. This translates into CASSSSISNQPQHF. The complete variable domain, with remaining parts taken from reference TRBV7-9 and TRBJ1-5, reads DTGVSQNPRHKITKRGQNVTFRCDPISEHNRLYWYRQTLGQGPEFLTYFQNEAQLEKSRLLSDRFSAERPKGSFSTLEIQRTEQGDSAMYLCASSSSISNQPQHFGDGTRLSIL.

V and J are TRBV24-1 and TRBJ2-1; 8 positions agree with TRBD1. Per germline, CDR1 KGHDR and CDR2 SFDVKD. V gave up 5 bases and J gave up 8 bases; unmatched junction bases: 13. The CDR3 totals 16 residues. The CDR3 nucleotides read TGTGCCACCAGTGGTGACCAGGGGGCGCATAGAGATGAGCAGTTCTTC. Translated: CATSGDQGAHRDEQFF.

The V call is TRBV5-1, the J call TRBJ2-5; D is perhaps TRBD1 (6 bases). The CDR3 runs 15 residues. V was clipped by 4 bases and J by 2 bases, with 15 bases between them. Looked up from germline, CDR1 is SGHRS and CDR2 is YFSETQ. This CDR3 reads CASSPLVGAQETQYF. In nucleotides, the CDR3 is TGCGCCAGCAGCCCCTTGGTGGGGGCTCAAGAGACCCAGTACTTC.

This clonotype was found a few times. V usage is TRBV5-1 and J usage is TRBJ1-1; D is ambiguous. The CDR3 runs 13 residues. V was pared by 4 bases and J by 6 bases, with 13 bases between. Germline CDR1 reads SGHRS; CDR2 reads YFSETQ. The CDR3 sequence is CASSPRTVAEAFF. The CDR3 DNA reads TGCGCCAGCAGCCCCCGGACTGTGGCTGAAGCTTTCTTT.

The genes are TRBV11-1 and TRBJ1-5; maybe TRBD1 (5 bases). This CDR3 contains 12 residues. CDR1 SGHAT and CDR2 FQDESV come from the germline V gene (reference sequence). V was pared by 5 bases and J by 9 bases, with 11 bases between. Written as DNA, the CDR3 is TGTGCCAGCAGCCAGGGAACGGGGCCCCAGCATTTT. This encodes CASSQGTGPQHF.

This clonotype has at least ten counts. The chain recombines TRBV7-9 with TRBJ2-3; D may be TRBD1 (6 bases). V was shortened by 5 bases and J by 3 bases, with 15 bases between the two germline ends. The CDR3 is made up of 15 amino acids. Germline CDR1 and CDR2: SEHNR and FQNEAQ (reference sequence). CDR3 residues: CASSRDTQRTDTQYF. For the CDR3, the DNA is TGTGCCAGCAGCCGGGACACCCAACGGACAGATACGCAGTATTTT.

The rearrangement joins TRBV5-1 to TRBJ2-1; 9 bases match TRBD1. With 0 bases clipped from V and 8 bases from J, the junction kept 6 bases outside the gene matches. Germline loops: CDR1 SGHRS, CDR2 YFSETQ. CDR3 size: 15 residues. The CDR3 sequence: CASSLGTGERDEQFF. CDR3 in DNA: TGCGCCAGCAGCTTGGGGACAGGGGAACGGGATGAGCAGTTCTTC.

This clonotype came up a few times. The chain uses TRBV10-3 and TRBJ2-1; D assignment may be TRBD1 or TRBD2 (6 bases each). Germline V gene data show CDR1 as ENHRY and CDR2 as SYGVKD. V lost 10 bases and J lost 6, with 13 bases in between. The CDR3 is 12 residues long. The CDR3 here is CATGGGSNEQFF. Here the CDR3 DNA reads TGTGCCACAGGAGGGGGAAGCAATGAGCAGTTCTTC.

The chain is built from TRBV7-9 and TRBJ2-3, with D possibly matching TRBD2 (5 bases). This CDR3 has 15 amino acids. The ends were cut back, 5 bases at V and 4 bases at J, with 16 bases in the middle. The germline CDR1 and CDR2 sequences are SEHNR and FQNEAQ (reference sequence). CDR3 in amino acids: CASSPGPLGADTQYF. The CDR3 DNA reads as TGTGCCAGCAGCCCTGGGCCACTAGGAGCAGATACGCAGTATTTT. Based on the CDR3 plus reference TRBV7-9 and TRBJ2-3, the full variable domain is DTGVSQNPRHKITKRGQNVTFRCDPISEHNRLYWYRQTLGQGPEFLTYFQNEAQLEKSRLLSDRFSAERPKGSFSTLEIQRTEQGDSAMYLCASSPGPLGADTQYFGPGTRLTVL.

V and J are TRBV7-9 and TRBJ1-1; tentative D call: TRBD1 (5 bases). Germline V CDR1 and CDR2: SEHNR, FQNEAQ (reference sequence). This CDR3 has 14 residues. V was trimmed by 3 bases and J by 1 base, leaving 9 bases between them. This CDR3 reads CASSFPGENTEAFF. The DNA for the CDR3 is TGTGCCAGCAGCTTCCCGGGGGAGAACACTGAAGCTTTCTTT. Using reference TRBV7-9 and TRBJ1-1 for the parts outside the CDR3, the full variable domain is DTGVSQNPRHKITKRGQNVTFRCDPISEHNRLYWYRQTLGQGPEFLTYFQNEAQLEKSRLLSDRFSAERPKGSFSTLEIQRTEQGDSAMYLCASSFPGENTEAFFGQGTRLTVV.

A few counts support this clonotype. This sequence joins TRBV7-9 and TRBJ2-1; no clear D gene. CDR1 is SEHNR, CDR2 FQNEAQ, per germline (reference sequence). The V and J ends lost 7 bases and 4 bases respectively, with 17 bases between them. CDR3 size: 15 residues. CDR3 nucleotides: TGTGCCAGCATCCCCTGGATCTCGGGTTACAATGAGCAGTTCTTC. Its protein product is CASIPWISGYNEQFF.